This is a list of T cell receptor beta chains from one sample in a study of cytomegalovirus exposure and HLA in healthy donors. Repertoires were generated with immunoSEQ multiplex PCR, while TCRdb's copy carries only in-frame clones and drops some. The sample records some 74,000 clones, 65% to 70% being singletons. The specimen was PBMCs. These TCRs come from a man aged 40-49 years in good health and CMV-seropositive. CDR3s include the opening cysteine and the closing phenylalanine or tryptophan. A D gene is named only where the DNA matches it firmly. Clone size appears in some rows only: once, few, many, or a class for an expanded clone.

clone_size d_call j_call v_call cdr3_nt cdr3_aa
. TRBD1 TRBJ1-6 TRBV18 TGTGCCAGCTCACCGCCCGGGACAGCCACTAATTCACCCCTCCACTTT CASSPPGTATNSPLHF
. . TRBJ2-3 TRBV7-6 TGTGCCAGCAGCTTAGACGAGGGAACTAGCACAGATACGCAGTATTTT CASSLDEGTSTDTQYF
. TRBD1 TRBJ1-2 TRBV27 TGTGCCAGCAGCCCAAGGGACAGGCCCACCTATGGCTACACCTTC CASSPRDRPTYGYTF
. TRBD1 TRBJ2-5 TRBV6-6 TGTGCCAGCAGTTCGGACAGGGCGTTAGAGACCCAGTACTTC CASSSDRALETQYF
few TRBD1 TRBJ1-5 TRBV7-2 TGTGCCAGCAGCTCTACGACAGGGGGAGGCAATCAGCCCCAGCATTTT CASSSTTGGGNQPQHF
. TRBD1 TRBJ2-2 TRBV9 TGTGCCAGCAGCGTAGGACAGGGGCTTCCCCCCGGGGAGCTGTTTTTT CASSVGQGLPPGELFF
. . TRBJ1-3 TRBV7-6 TGTGCCAGCAGCCTGACCCAGGCAGGGGCTGGAAACACCATATATTTT CASSLTQAGAGNTIYF
. . TRBJ2-5 TRBV19 TGTGCCAGTAGTATATCGCGAGAGACCCAGTACTTC CASSISRETQYF
. . TRBJ1-4 TRBV7-8 TGTGCCAGCAGCCTTGAGGAGAGTAATGAAAAACTGTTTTTT CASSLEESNEKLFF
. TRBD1 TRBJ2-7 TRBV2 TGTGCCGGCAGTCCCAGGGGGACAGGAAATACCTACGAGCAGTACTTC CAGSPRGTGNTYEQYF
. . TRBJ2-7 TRBV2 TGTGCCAGCAGCGCCCAGGGTAAAGGCTACGAGCAGTACTTC CASSAQGKGYEQYF
few . TRBJ2-3 TRBV27 TGTGCCAGCTCAGTGTACGGCGGGGACTCCACAGATACGCAGTATTTT CASSVYGGDSTDTQYF
. . TRBJ2-1 TRBV7-7 TGTGCTAGCAGCGCTCAGGCGGGGGCCCTCTACAATGAGCAGTTCTTC CASSAQAGALYNEQFF
. TRBD1 TRBJ2-3 TRBV15 TGTGCCACCAGCACCGGGACAGGGGGGAAGGGGATAGATACGCAGTATTTT CATSTGTGGKGIDTQYF
. . TRBJ2-3 TRBV30 TGTGCCTGGAGTGTGATTCGGGCTGGGGCTCGTCAAGGTTACGATACGCAGTATTTT CAWSVIRAGARQGYDTQYF
. . TRBJ1-6 TRBV7-3 TGTGCCAGCAGCTTAACCGGGGCAGGGGATTCACCCCTCCACTTT CASSLTGAGDSPLHF
. . TRBJ2-7 TRBV5-8 TGTGCCAGCAGCTTGGGGACAAGGTGGAAGCAGTACTTC CASSLGTRWKQYF
few TRBD2 TRBJ2-2 TRBV5-4 TGTGCCAGCAGCCCTCGGACTAGCGGGAACACCGGGGAGCTGTTTTTT CASSPRTSGNTGELFF
few TRBD1 TRBJ2-2 TRBV5-6 TGTGCCAGCAGCTTGGTACAGGGGGGGCTGTTTTTT CASSLVQGGLFF
. TRBD1 TRBJ2-7 TRBV7-8 TGTGCCAGCAGCACAATACCGGGACAGCCATCCTACGAGCAGTACTTC CASSTIPGQPSYEQYF
few . TRBJ2-4 TRBV5-1 TGCGCCAGCAGCCTAGATCAAGTAGCCAAAAACATTCAGTACTTC CASSLDQVAKNIQYF
. TRBD1 TRBJ2-7 TRBV2 TGTGCCAGCAGCGCAGGGGGCGGCGAAACCTACGAGCAGTACTTC CASSAGGGETYEQYF
. TRBD1 TRBJ1-1 TRBV7-9 TGTGCCAGCAGCTTAACAGGGGGCGGACCAAACACTGAAGCTTTCTTT CASSLTGGGPNTEAFF
. TRBD1 TRBJ1-2 TRBV4-3 TGCGCCAGCAGCCTGGGACAGGGAGGCTATGGCTACACCTTC CASSLGQGGYGYTF
. . TRBJ2-1 TRBV18 TGTGCCAGCTCACCACCGGAGGGGGGGTACAATGAGCAGTTCTTC CASSPPEGGYNEQFF
. . TRBJ2-1 TRBV7-9 TGTGCCAGCAGCTTTAACCCTACGAATGAGCAGTTCTTC CASSFNPTNEQFF
. . TRBJ1-2 TRBV4-1 TGCGCCAGCAGCCCCCGACGCGGGGGCGAGTTCTTC CASSPRRGGEFF
. TRBD2 TRBJ2-5 TRBV5-1 TGCGCCAGCAGCTTGGTAGGGGTAGCGGGGAGGCGGCAAGAGACCCAGTACTTC CASSLVGVAGRRQETQYF
few . TRBJ1-6 TRBV6-1 TGTGCCAGCACGCAAGGGGATTATAATTCACCCCTCCACTTT CASTQGDYNSPLHF
few TRBD1 TRBJ2-5 TRBV9 TGTGCCAGCAGCGCGTACCCCGGGACAGGGGATGACGAGACCCAGTACTTC CASSAYPGTGDDETQYF
. TRBD1 TRBJ2-5 TRBV7-9 TGTGCCAGCAGCTTCATAACAGGGGGAGAGACCCAGTACTTC CASSFITGGETQYF
. TRBD1 TRBJ2-7 TRBV7-9 TGTGCCAGCAGACAGGGGCTCTACGAGCAGTACTTC CASRQGLYEQYF
few . TRBJ2-2 TRBV19 TGTGCCACCCGGGAAGGGGGGAACACCGGGGAGCTGTTTTTT CATREGGNTGELFF
. TRBD1 TRBJ2-7 TRBV6-4 TGTGCCAGCAGTGACCGTCGGGACAGGAATGAACACGAGCAGTACTTC CASSDRRDRNEHEQYF
few TRBD1 TRBJ2-3 TRBV9 TGTGCCAGCAGCCCATTAGGGACAGGTAACACAGATACGCAGTATTTT CASSPLGTGNTDTQYF
. . TRBJ2-5 TRBV25-1 TGTGCCAGCGGTTCCCGGGGCGGGACTCAAGAGACCCAGTACTTC CASGSRGGTQETQYF
. . TRBJ2-2 TRBV18 TGTGCCAGCTCACCTACGATGGGCGGGGCTACCGGGGAGCTGTTTTTT CASSPTMGGATGELFF
. TRBD1 TRBJ2-2 TRBV29-1 TGCAGCACCCGAGGGGACAGGGGCACCAACACCGGGGAGCTGTTTTTT CSTRGDRGTNTGELFF
. . TRBJ1-2 TRBV27 TGTGCCAGCAGTTCCAACAGGGAGTTGGGCTACACCTTC CASSSNRELGYTF
. TRBD2 TRBJ2-7 TRBV7-8 TGTGCCAGCAGCCCAAGGGCGGGGGGATACGAGCAGTACTTC CASSPRAGGYEQYF
. . TRBJ2-1 TRBV28 TGTGCCAGCCGATTAGCGCCGTCCTACAATGAGCAGTTCTTC CASRLAPSYNEQFF
. TRBD1 TRBJ2-5 TRBV11-3 TGTGCCAGCAGCCGGACAGGTGGAGAGACCCAGTACTTC CASSRTGGETQYF
. . TRBJ1-4 TRBV4-1 TGCGCCAGCAGCCAAGTCACAGCTGACGAAAAACTGTTTTTT CASSQVTADEKLFF
. . TRBJ2-7 TRBV11-3 TGTGCCAGCAGCTACCCCGGGACATCCGACCCAACCTACGAGCAGTACTTC CASSYPGTSDPTYEQYF
. . TRBJ2-7 TRBV18 TGTGCCAGCTCACCTAGACAGACGGGCTACGAGCAGTACTTC CASSPRQTGYEQYF
. . TRBJ2-3 TRBV6-5 TGTGCCAGCAGTTATTCCCAGGGGGGAACAGATACGCAGTATTTT CASSYSQGGTDTQYF
. TRBD2 TRBJ2-1 TRBV4-3 TGCGCCAGCAGCCAAGAGTTCGCGGGGGGGCACGATGAGCAGTTCTTC CASSQEFAGGHDEQFF
few . TRBJ1-3 TRBV28 TGTGCCAGCAGTTGGGTTGAAGGACAGAACTTGGGGGACACCATATATTTT CASSWVEGQNLGDTIYF
. . TRBJ2-5 TRBV30 TGTGCCTGGAGTCCTAAACGGTCCTTCGTACAAGAGACCCAGTACTTC CAWSPKRSFVQETQYF
. TRBD2 TRBJ2-7 TRBV4-2 TGTGCCAGCAGCCAAGATCGGACTAGCGGGGGTTACGAGCAGTACTTC CASSQDRTSGGYEQYF
. TRBD2 TRBJ2-3 TRBV7-9 TGTGCCAGCAGCCGCCTCGGGGGGGAACGGTATTTT CASSRLGGERYF
. TRBD1 TRBJ2-7 TRBV30 TGTGCCTGGAGCGGGACAGGGATGTACGAGCAGTACTTC CAWSGTGMYEQYF
. . TRBJ1-1 TRBV7-9 TGTGCCAGCAGCATACGGGACACTGAAGCTTTCTTT CASSIRDTEAFF